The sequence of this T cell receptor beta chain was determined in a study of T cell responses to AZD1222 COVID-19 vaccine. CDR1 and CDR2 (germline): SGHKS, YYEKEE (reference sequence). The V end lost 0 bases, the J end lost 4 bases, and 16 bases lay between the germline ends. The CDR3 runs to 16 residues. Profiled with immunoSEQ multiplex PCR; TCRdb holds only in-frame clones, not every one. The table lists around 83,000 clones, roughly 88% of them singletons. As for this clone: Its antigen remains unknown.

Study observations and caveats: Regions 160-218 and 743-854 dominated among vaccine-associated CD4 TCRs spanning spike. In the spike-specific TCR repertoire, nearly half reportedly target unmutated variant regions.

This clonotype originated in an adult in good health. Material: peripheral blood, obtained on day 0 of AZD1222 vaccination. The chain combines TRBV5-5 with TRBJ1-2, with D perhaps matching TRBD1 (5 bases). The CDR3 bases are TGTGCCAGCAGCTTGGATGTATGGCAGGGCAGCTATGGCTACACCTTC. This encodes CASSLDVWQGSYGYTF.